This TCR beta chain was identified in a study of human thymus T cells. Libraries were prepared by immunoSEQ multiplex PCR; TCRdb keeps only in-frame clonotypes and omits some of them. The profile shows some 57,000 clones, roughly 94% of them singletons. The CDR3 consists of 14 residues. V was pared by 7 bases and J by 3 bases, with 11 bases between. Germline CDR1 reads SGDLS; CDR2 reads YYNGEE. As concerns this clone: Its target is not known.

Overall study results and limits: Thymic as well as blood repertoires seemed to favor certain V and J genes unevenly.

Donation came from healthy Finnish infants having corrective surgery for congenital heart defects. Only four of the eight donors provided a roughly 0.5-1 mL blood sample. The TCR comes from a boy under two years old with a congenital heart defect but otherwise immunologically healthy. The chain couples TRBV9 to TRBJ1-6; D is possibly TRBD1 (6 bases). Source material: blood. The CDR3: CASGGGFYNSPLHF. The CDR3 DNA reads TGTGCCAGCGGGGGCGGTTTCTATAATTCACCCCTCCACTTT.